Each of the 25 T cell receptor beta chains below was sequenced from the same sample in a study of early T cells in non-severe SARS-CoV-2 infection. MiXCR, applied by TCRdb to the 5' RACE reads, yields one record per CDR3 protein. The sample has about 40,000 distinct CDR3 sequences, almost 5.5% seen once. Sequences were derived from whole blood, sampled at baseline. The origin of the receptors is an adult who was a healthcare worker with PCR-confirmed SARS-CoV-2 infection or an uninfected control (not recorded which).

In its sample, this clonotype was seen a few times. The chain combines TRBV27 with TRBJ2-3; 10 bases match TRBD2. The length of the CDR3 is 17 residues. The germline gives CDR1 MNHEY, CDR2 SMNVEV (reference sequence). J lost 0 bases, V lost 5 bases, and 8 bases had no gene match. CDR3 bases: TGTGCCAGCAGTAAGGCCTGGACTAGCGGTAGCACAGATACGCAGTATTTT. This codes for CASSKAWTSGSTDTQYF.

This clonotype came up many times. The chain couples TRBV6-1 to TRBJ2-5; TRBD2 matches at 14 bases. CDR3 length: 16 residues. CDR1 and CDR2 from the germline V gene are MNHNS and SASEGT. The V gene end was trimmed by 6 bases and the J gene end by 5 bases; junction bases not matched to a gene: 8. The CDR3 nucleotides are TGTGCCAGCAGCCGACTAGCGGGAGGGCCGGGGGAGACCCAGTACTTC. It translates to CASSRLAGGPGETQYF.

This clonotype turned up a few times. The rearrangement joins TRBV19 to TRBJ1-2; a weak D match, TRBD1 (5 bases). The CDR3 is 14 residues long. Germline CDR1 is LNHDA and CDR2 is SQIVND (reference sequence). The V and J ends lost 5 bases and 0 bases respectively, with 10 bases between them. The CDR3 sequence is CASSVGTANYGYTF. The CDR3 coding sequence is TGTGCCAGTAGTGTCGGGACGGCTAACTATGGCTACACCTTC.

Ten or more counts support this clonotype. The genes are TRBV28 and TRBJ2-7; TRBD2 matches at 11 bases. Germline CDR1 and CDR2: MDHEN and SYDVKM. The CDR3 totals 15 residues. V lost 4 bases and J lost 6; bases outside the gene matches: 8. The CDR3 DNA sequence: TGTGCCAGCAGTTCAGGAACTAGCGGGAGTCCCGAGCAGTACTTC. Its protein product is CASSSGTSGSPEQYF.

This clonotype was seen at least ten times. This sequence joins TRBV29-1 and TRBJ2-5, with TRBD2 matching 14 bases. Germline CDR1 SQVTM, CDR2 ANQGSEA. V lost 4 bases and J lost 5; bases outside the gene matches: 3. The CDR3 runs 14 residues. The chain's CDR3 is CSVGLAGGGETQYF. The CDR3, as DNA: TGCAGCGTTGGACTAGCGGGAGGGGGTGAGACCCAGTACTTC.

This clonotype was picked up many times. The chain joins TRBV19 to TRBJ2-2; D not resolved. Germline values: CDR1 LNHDA, CDR2 SQIVND (reference sequence). V lost 7 bases and J 0 bases, leaving 18 bases between the germline ends. This CDR3 is 17 amino acids long. CDR3 in amino acids: CASTFRIGYSNTGELFF. As DNA, the CDR3 is TGTGCCAGTACCTTCCGAATAGGCTATTCGAACACCGGGGAGCTGTTTTTT.

This clonotype was seen at least ten times. This rearrangement joins TRBV18 to TRBJ2-7; TRBD2 aligns across 10 bases. After removal of 6 bases from V and 4 bases from J, the junction contained 9 bases not matched to a gene. This CDR3 is built from 15 residues. The germline V gene has CDR1 KGHSH and CDR2 LQKENI. CDR3 DNA: TGTGCCAGCTCTCCAGGAAGCGGGAGGGAATACGAGCAGTACTTC. Encoded protein: CASSPGSGREYEQYF.

This clonotype was recorded at least ten times. The gene calls are TRBV4-3 and TRBJ1-3; no reliable D call. V lost 1 base, J lost 0 bases, and 7 bases lay in between. This CDR3 region has 15 residues. Germline V gives CDR1 LGHNA, CDR2 YSLEER. CDR3 protein: CASSQARFSGNTIYF. CDR3 DNA sequence: TGCGCCAGCAGCCAAGCCCGGTTCTCTGGAAACACCATATATTTT.

This clonotype was detected many times. The rearrangement links TRBV5-1 to TRBJ2-2, with D possibly matching TRBD2 (6 bases). V was shortened by 3 bases and J by 3 bases, with 9 bases between the two germline ends. Germline V gene data show CDR1 as SGHRS and CDR2 as YFSETQ. The length of the CDR3 is 14 residues. CDR3 sequence (DNA): TGCGCCAGCAGCTGGGGCGGGGACACCGGGGAGCTGTTTTTT. Translating it yields CASSWGGDTGELFF.

There are many counts of this clonotype. The chain joins TRBV7-3 to TRBJ2-7; 7 bases match TRBD1. The J segment lost 2 bases and the V segment lost 6 bases, leaving 10 bases of the junction unmatched. This CDR3 contains 15 residues. Germline lookup yields CDR1 SGHTA and CDR2 FQGTGA. Here the CDR3 reads CASSQRQGPPYEQYF. CDR3 nucleotides: TGTGCCAGCAGTCAAAGACAGGGACCCCCCTACGAGCAGTACTTC.

This clonotype came up a few times. The V gene is TRBV6-5, the J gene TRBJ1-5; possible D gene TRBD1, 6 bases. The CDR3 covers 15 residues. V lost 5 bases to trimming and J lost 3 bases, with 14 bases between them. Per the germline V gene, CDR1 is MNHEY and CDR2 is SVGAGI. This chain's CDR3 is CASSPTGYLNQPQHF. As DNA, the CDR3 is TGTGCCAGCAGTCCGACAGGTTACCTCAATCAGCCCCAGCATTTT.

This clonotype was observed many times. The V and J genes are TRBV7-2 and TRBJ2-1; 10 bases line up with TRBD2. The J segment lost 5 bases and the V segment lost 3 bases, leaving 1 base of the junction unmatched. CDR3 length: 14 amino acids. Looked up from germline, CDR1 is SGHTA and CDR2 is FQGNSA. CDR3 DNA: TGTGCCAGCAGCTTTAGCGGGAGGAACAATGAGCAGTTCTTC. Its protein product is CASSFSGRNNEQFF.

This clonotype came up many times. This chain uses TRBV20-1 with TRBJ2-3, with D possibly being TRBD2 (6 bases). CDR3 length: 13 amino acids. V was trimmed by 4 bases and J by 2 bases, leaving 10 bases between them. Germline lookup yields CDR1 DFQATT and CDR2 SNEGSKA (reference sequence). The DNA of the CDR3 is TGCAGTGCTATTGGGACTTTCACAGATACGCAGTATTTT. Encoded protein: CSAIGTFTDTQYF.

This clonotype has more than one count but fewer than ten. The chain has TRBV7-2 and TRBJ2-7, with D uncertain. The CDR3 is 14 amino acids. The germline V gene has CDR1 SGHTA and CDR2 FQGNSA. Trimming shortened V by 5 bases and J by 2 bases, and 13 bases separated the two germline ends. CDR3 region: CASSLRPGPYEQYF. The CDR3 bases are TGTGCCAGCAGCCTAAGGCCTGGGCCCTACGAGCAGTACTTC.

This clonotype was found a few times. This sequence joins TRBV19 and TRBJ1-1, with D possibly TRBD1 on 5 matching bases. The germline CDR1 and CDR2 sequences are LNHDA and SQIVND (reference sequence). The CDR3 is 15 residues long. Trimming took 2 bases from V and 8 from J, leaving 18 bases between them. The CDR3 coding sequence is TGTGCCAGTAGTATATGGGGGGAGAAGGGCGGCGAAGCTTTCTTT. Protein: CASSIWGEKGGEAFF.

This clonotype was detected many times. This chain links TRBV4-3 with TRBJ1-2; possibly TRBD1 for D (6 bases). Trimming pared 0 bases from V and 1 base from J, leaving 12 bases between. The CDR3 runs 16 residues. Germline V gene data show CDR1 as LGHNA and CDR2 as YSLEER. In nucleotides, the CDR3 is TGCGCCAGCAGCCAAGAATACAGGGCGCTTAACTATGGCTACACCTTC. This codes for CASSQEYRALNYGYTF.

There are a few counts of this clonotype. The chain couples TRBV3-1 to TRBJ2-7; unclear D gene. The CDR3 sequence is 14 residues long. From germline, CDR1 is LGHDT and CDR2 YNNKEL (reference sequence). V was cut by 1 base and J by 3 bases, with 10 bases left in between. The CDR3 DNA reads as TGTGCCAGCAGCCAAGTTAGGACGGACTACGAGCAGTACTTC. Its protein product is CASSQVRTDYEQYF.

This clonotype has a count of ten or more. V usage is TRBV7-2 and J usage is TRBJ2-3; D is unresolved. V lost 1 base, J lost 2 bases, and 7 bases lay in between. The CDR3 covers 14 residues. Per the germline V gene, CDR1 is SGHTA and CDR2 is FQGNSA. CDR3 in amino acids: CASSLGFFTDTQYF. DNA for the CDR3: TGTGCCAGCAGCTTAGGCTTCTTCACAGATACGCAGTATTTT.

This clonotype has just a few counts. This chain joins TRBV6-5 and TRBJ2-3; 8 bases agree with TRBD2. CDR1 and CDR2 from the germline V gene are MNHEY and SVGAGI. Unmatched junction bases numbered 10, after V lost 4 bases and J lost 4 bases. CDR3 length equals 16 residues. CDR3: CASSSSGRGLADTQYF. CDR3 coding DNA: TGTGCCAGCAGTTCAAGCGGGAGAGGCCTAGCAGATACGCAGTATTTT.

This clonotype was seen repeatedly, ten times or more. This chain uses TRBV5-1 with TRBJ1-1; the D gene is possibly TRBD1 (5 bases). Trimming removed 4 bases from V and 7 bases from J, with 17 bases in between. Per the germline V gene, CDR1 is SGHRS and CDR2 is YFSETQ. The CDR3 runs to 14 residues. CDR3 sequence (DNA): TGCGCCAGCAGCCCTCTTGAGGGGAGGAATGAAGCTTTCTTT. Translated, it gives CASSPLEGRNEAFF.

This clonotype was seen many times. This sequence joins TRBV7-8 and TRBJ2-5; 16 nucleotides line up with TRBD2. In germline, CDR1 is SGHVS, CDR2 FQNEAQ. CDR3 length: 17 residues. Trimming took 4 bases from V and 2 from J; bases not matched to a gene: 4. The DNA for the CDR3 is TGTGCCAGCAGCTGGGGACTAGCGGGAGGGGGGCAAGAGACCCAGTACTTC. Translation gives CASSWGLAGGGQETQYF.

In this sample, this clonotype turned up many times. Written as DNA, the CDR3 is TGTGCCAGCAGCTTGGGACAGAGCTATGGCTACACCTTC. Translating gives CASSLGQSYGYTF. The chain uses TRBV5-5 and TRBJ1-2; tentative D call: TRBD1 (5 bases). From germline, CDR1 is SGHKS and CDR2 YYEKEE (reference sequence). V was shortened by 0 bases and J by 4 bases, with 7 bases between the two germline ends. This CDR3 is 13 amino acids long.

This clonotype was counted ten times or more. The genes are TRBV15 and TRBJ1-2; tentatively, D is TRBD1 (5 bases). The length of the CDR3 is 14 residues. V lost 1 base and J lost 4, with 10 bases in between. Germline values: CDR1 LNHNV, CDR2 YYDKDF (reference sequence). CDR3 region: CATSRVETVYGYTF. CDR3 DNA sequence: TGTGCCACCAGCAGAGTCGAGACAGTCTATGGCTACACCTTC.

This chain joins TRBV12-3 or TRBV12-4 and TRBJ2-1; 8 bases are shared with TRBD1. This CDR3 comprises 16 residues. Losses at the gene ends were 7 bases for V and 6 bases for J; bases not matched to a gene: 14. Written as DNA, the CDR3 is TGTGCCAGCACCGACAGGGGCCCCCTCACAAGCAATGAGCAGTTCTTC. It yields the protein CASTDRGPLTSNEQFF.

In its sample, this clonotype was seen many times. The DNA for the CDR3 is TGTGCCAGTAGTATAGACAGGAATTACGAGCAGTACGTC. Its translation: CASSIDRNYEQYV. V and J are TRBV19 and TRBJ2-7, with D unclear. Germline V gene lookup returns CDR1 LNHDA and CDR2 SQIVND (reference sequence). The CDR3 is made up of 13 amino acids. The ends were cut back, 0 bases at V and 4 bases at J, with 7 bases in the middle.